These T cell receptor beta chains were read from a single sample in a study of blood T cell repertoires in COVID-19. Sequenced by immunoSEQ multiplex PCR; TCRdb stores in-frame clones only, minus some. This sample has roughly 180,000 clones, with about 90% found just once. Input material: PBMCs or T cells enriched from blood (not recorded which). The origin of the receptors is a woman in her thirties who had recovered from COVID-19. The CDR3 runs from the conserved cysteine through the conserved F or W.

j_call,v_call,cdr3_aa
TRBJ2-2,TRBV19,CASSAGTGAVGELFF
TRBJ2-3,TRBV7-2,CASSEGLASWPDGTDTQYF
TRBJ1-3,TRBV18,CASSPDADRNTIYF
TRBJ1-5,TRBV9,CASSVRGGNQPQHF
TRBJ1-6,TRBV27,CASSSGGNSPLHF
TRBJ1-2,TRBV11-1,CASSLRRRGNYGYTF
TRBJ2-2,TRBV7-3,CASSLSGELFF
TRBJ2-3,TRBV7-2,CASSNPTSGSTDTQYF
TRBJ2-3,TRBV18,CASSFGTSALSTDTQYF
TRBJ2-7,TRBV10-3,CAISEWSSGGDEQYF
TRBJ1-2,TRBV4-1,CASSQDFSTLDYTF
TRBJ1-2,TRBV6-5,CASSSEAGPERGYTF
TRBJ1-3,TRBV13,CASNLGPTGNTIYF
TRBJ1-1,TRBV7-3,CASSPTENTEAFF
TRBJ1-5,TRBV11-2,CASSYGGGGQPQHF
TRBJ2-7,TRBV19,CASSITSNSYEQYF
TRBJ1-5,TRBV30,CAWSRVSPGVIRDQPQHF
TRBJ1-6,TRBV5-4,CASSLAPRNNSPLHF
TRBJ2-7,TRBV4-3,CASSQELAGVFHEQYF